This TCR beta chain stems from a study of blood T cell repertoires in COVID-19. The sample holds a few counts of this clone. In the original workflow: Nucleated cell counts were estimated from reference gene primer amplification. Repertoires were generated with immunoSEQ multiplex PCR, while TCRdb's copy carries only in-frame clones and drops some. The V and J calls and clone size come from that table; D and trimming were worked out from the DNA. In the table there are approximately 290,000 clones, roughly 87% of which are singletons. V lost 5 bases and J 2 bases, leaving 22 bases between the germline ends. The CDR3 is 17 amino acids. Germline V gene sequence: CDR1 SEHNR, CDR2 FQNEAQ (reference sequence).

The TCR sequence derives from a man between 18 and 29 years old with active or convalescent COVID-19. The sample consisted of peripheral blood. The V call is TRBV7-9, the J call TRBJ2-7, with TRBD2 as a possible D gene (5 bases). CDR3 sequence (DNA): TGTGCCAGCAGCGGGCGCGGGCCCTTAGAAAAGGCCTACGAGCAGTACTTC. Protein product: CASSGRGPLEKAYEQYF. Variable domain in full (rest from reference TRBV7-9 and TRBJ2-7): DTGVSQNPRHKITKRGQNVTFRCDPISEHNRLYWYRQTLGQGPEFLTYFQNEAQLEKSRLLSDRFSAERPKGSFSTLEIQRTEQGDSAMYLCASSGRGPLEKAYEQYFGPGTRLTVT.